Sequencing of this T cell receptor beta chain was carried out in a study of tumor and adjacent non-tumor tissue in lung cancer. Study-level findings and limits: Tumor tissue had significantly higher TCR diversity than normal lung.

This sample's RNA came from whole unsorted tissue. To note about this clonotype: The antigen remains undetermined. This may be a read error: a much more frequent sequence differs by one nucleotide.

This CDR3 comprises 19 residues. With 2 bases removed from V and 4 bases from J, the gap between germline ends came to 29 bases. Per germline, CDR1 DFQATT and CDR2 SNEGSKA (reference sequence). Three rounds of nested PCR, following a modified ARM-PCR protocol, produced the TCRbeta library. MiXCR was run by TCRdb on the multiplex PCR reads, yielding one entry per CDR3 protein. The table lists over 85,000 distinct CDR3 sequences, approximately 87% of them singletons. The sequenced sample consisted of lung tumor tissue. The clonotype was recovered from a man between 70 and 80 years old with non-small cell lung cancer. The chain is built from TRBV20-1 and TRBJ1-2; D perhaps matches TRBD1 (5 bases). As DNA, the CDR3 is TGCAGTGCTAGAACCGAAGCCTCTCTGAGACAGATTGCCCTCTATGGCTACACCTTC. Translation: CSARTEASLRQIALYGYTF.